These 16 T cell receptor beta chains originate from one sample sequenced in a study of T cells in Graves' hyperthyroidism and ophthalmopathy. The CDR3 regions of TCR beta were amplified from RNA transcripts. The primer set for the first-round RT-PCR of the TCR CDR3 was HTBI. TCRdb ran MiXCR on the multiplex PCR reads and lists one entry per CDR3 protein. The data contain around 700,000 distinct CDR3 sequences, around 20% of them singletons. Specimen: blood. The receptors here all came from a woman aged 45-65 years with Graves' hyperthyroidism that later progressed to Graves' ophthalmopathy.

The V call is TRBV4-1, the J call TRBJ1-2; 9 bases line up with TRBD1. The CDR3 totals 17 residues. Germline CDR1 MGHRA, CDR2 YSYEKL. The junction had 10 bases not matched to a gene; V was cut back by 1 base and J by 4 bases. CDR3 sequence: CASSQVPGTGSSYGYTF. The CDR3 nucleotides read TGCGCCAGCAGCCAAGTTCCCGGGACAGGGTCTTCCTATGGCTACACCTTC.

The rearrangement uses TRBV6-1 and TRBJ1-2; D call uncertain. V gave up 6 bases and J gave up 4 bases, with 15 bases separating them. Germline V CDR1 and CDR2: MNHNS, SASEGT. The CDR3 is made up of 14 amino acids. The CDR3 region has the DNA TGTGCCAGCAGCCCCCAGGTGTCGGCCTATGGCTACACCTTC. Amino acids: CASSPQVSAYGYTF.

This clonotype has at least ten counts. This sequence joins TRBV2 and TRBJ2-4; a weak D match, TRBD1 (7 bases). This CDR3 has 15 residues. CDR1 and CDR2 (germline): SNHLY, FYNNEI. Trimming shortened V by 6 bases and J by 8 bases, and 20 bases separated the two germline ends. Here the CDR3 reads CASSDPGGPLYIQYF. The CDR3 DNA reads as TGTGCCAGCAGCGATCCAGGGGGGCCACTTTACATTCAGTACTTC.

This chain links TRBV29-1 with TRBJ2-3; 8 nucleotides align to TRBD1. With V trimmed by 6 bases and J by 4 bases, 9 bases remained unmatched. The CDR3 runs to 14 residues. Germline CDR1 is SQVTM and CDR2 is ANQGSEA. The CDR3 region is CSVQPPGGSDTQYF. CDR3 bases: TGCAGCGTACAACCTCCAGGGGGCTCAGATACGCAGTATTTT.

The chain recombines TRBV20-1 with TRBJ2-1, with D unresolved. The CDR3 extends over 15 amino acids. Germline V lookup: CDR1 DFQATT, CDR2 SNEGSKA (reference sequence). V lost 0 bases and J 2 bases, leaving 11 bases between the germline ends. The CDR3 loop is CSARDRVPTYNEQFF. DNA for the CDR3: TGCAGTGCTAGAGACCGGGTCCCTACCTACAATGAGCAGTTCTTC.

This clonotype showed up just a few times. Its ends do not fully match the called genes, so a read error is possible. V is TRBV7-7 and J is TRBJ2-5; unclear D gene. Germline V gene sequence: CDR1 SSHAT, CDR2 FNYEAQ (reference sequence). The CDR3 runs to 14 residues. The CDR3: CASSLSPSGETQYF. DNA for the CDR3: TGTGCTAGCAGCTTATCACCCTCTGGGGAGACCCAGTACTTC.

This clonotype was counted ten times or more. One end of the junction does not line up with germline, which may come from a read error. The chain is built from TRBV7-7 and TRBJ2-5; 10 positions match TRBD2. Germline V CDR1 and CDR2: SSHAT, FNYEAQ (reference sequence). CDR3 length: 18 residues. The CDR3 loop reads CASSPTSPSGGLQETQYF. As DNA, the CDR3 is TGTGCTAGCAGCCCCACCTCCCCTAGCGGGGGTCTGCAAGAGACCCAGTACTTC.

This clonotype was seen ten or more times. The gene calls are TRBV7-6 and TRBJ2-7; either TRBD1 or TRBD2 may fit D (5 bases each). V was shortened by 5 bases and J by 2 bases, with 22 bases between the two germline ends. Germline CDR1 and CDR2: SGHVS and FNYEAQ. The CDR3 is made up of 17 amino acids. CDR3 coding DNA: TGTGCCAGCAGCCCAACTTGGGGACCGGGACGCACCTACGAGCAGTACTTC. Amino acids: CASSPTWGPGRTYEQYF. The whole variable domain, remainder taken from reference TRBV7-6 and TRBJ2-7, is GAGVSQSPRYKVTKRGQDVALRCDPISGHVSLYWYRQALGQGPEFLTYFNYEAQQDKSGLPNDRFSAERPEGSISTLTIQRTEQRDSAMYRCASSPTWGPGRTYEQYFGPGTRLTVT.

This chain uses TRBV20-1 with TRBJ2-1, with 9 bases identical to TRBD1. Trimming at V came to 6 bases and at J to 4 bases, leaving 7 bases not matched to a gene. CDR3 length: 14 amino acids. From germline, CDR1 is DFQATT and CDR2 SNEGSKA (reference sequence). The CDR3 nucleotides read TGCAGTGCCTACAGGGGGCGCGGGTACAATGAGCAGTTCTTC. The encoded protein is CSAYRGRGYNEQFF.

This clonotype was found a few times. The rearrangement joins TRBV19 to TRBJ1-5; D not certain. The CDR3 is made up of 15 amino acids. V gave up 2 bases and J gave up 2 bases, with 10 bases separating them. Germline lookup yields CDR1 LNHDA and CDR2 SQIVND (reference sequence). The CDR3 DNA reads TGTGCCAGTAGTATAAACCGGGCAGGCAATCAGCCCCAGCATTTT. It encodes CASSINRAGNQPQHF.

The gene calls are TRBV15 and TRBJ2-7; D is unresolved. V was clipped by 0 bases and J by 2 bases, with 5 bases between them. The CDR3 runs 13 residues. The germline V gene encodes CDR1 LNHNV and CDR2 YYDKDF (reference sequence). The CDR3 DNA is TGTGCCACCAGCAGAGATATAGCCTACGAGCAGTACTTC. Protein: CATSRDIAYEQYF.

This clonotype was detected ten times or more. The genes are TRBV9 and TRBJ1-6, with D maybe TRBD1 (5 bases). This CDR3 has 13 residues. Trimming cost V 0 bases and J 14 bases, with 12 bases left between them. The V gene's germline CDR1 is SGDLS and CDR2 YYNGEE. As DNA, the CDR3 is TGTGCCAGCAGCGTAGGGCAGGGAGGCACCCTCCACTTT. Translation gives CASSVGQGGTLHF.

The table lists this clonotype with many counts. CDR3 bases: TGCAGTGCTAGAGATGGGGGCCGGGAGACGGAGACCCAGTACTTC. It encodes CSARDGGRETETQYF. V and J are TRBV20-1 and TRBJ2-5; D assignment may be TRBD1 or TRBD2 (6 bases each). The CDR3 loop spans 15 amino acids. Germline assignment: CDR1 DFQATT and CDR2 SNEGSKA (reference sequence). V was shortened by 0 bases and J by 5 bases, with 16 bases between the two germline ends.

CDR3 residues: CASSPPGGVGSNQPQHF. The CDR3 DNA reads as TGTGCCAGCAGCCCCCCAGGCGGGGTGGGAAGCAATCAGCCCCAGCATTTT. This chain uses TRBV7-2 with TRBJ1-5; D not resolved. Trimming left V 5 bases short and J 1 base short, with 18 bases between. There are 17 residues in the CDR3. The germline V gene encodes CDR1 SGHTA and CDR2 FQGNSA.

The chain uses TRBV2 and TRBJ1-4; TRBD1 matches 7 bases. The CDR3 is made up of 14 amino acids. From germline, CDR1 is SNHLY and CDR2 FYNNEI. With V trimmed by 6 bases and J by 4 bases, 5 bases remained unmatched. The CDR3, as DNA: TGTGCCAGCAGGGGGACAGACTATAATGAAAAACTGTTTTTT. It yields the protein CASRGTDYNEKLFF.

V usage is TRBV28 and J usage is TRBJ1-2; 10 bases align to TRBD1. J gave up 0 bases and V 7 bases, and 11 bases lay outside the gene matches. CDR1 and CDR2 (germline): MDHEN, SYDVKM. The length of the CDR3 is 17 residues. CDR3 sequence reads: CASTSRDRGEANYGYTF. CDR3 nucleotides: TGTGCCAGCACCTCCCGGGACAGGGGTGAGGCTAACTATGGCTACACCTTC.